The rows below give T cell receptor beta chains drawn from one sample of a study of shared clonotypes between healthy human individuals. Clones were read by immunoSEQ multiplex PCR, and TCRdb kept only the in-frame ones, dropping some. The table includes some 1,600,000 clones, around 98% detected once. Sequencing input: naive CD4+ T cells sorted from blood. These receptors were taken from a man aged 30 to 45 in good health. Both conserved end residues are part of each CDR3. Fields, in order: clone size, J gene, D gene, V gene, CDR3 DNA, CDR3 protein. The D gene is left open where the match is weak. Where a row states a size, it is once, few, many or the class of an expanded clone; other rows omit it.

- TRBJ2-5 - TRBV4-1 TGCGCCAGCAGCCGATCCCTGAGGGGGGAGACCCAGTACTTC CASSRSLRGETQYF
- TRBJ2-7 TRBD2 TRBV6-5 TGTGCCAGCAGTTACTCCGTTTGGTCGGGAGGGTACGAGCAGTACTTC CASSYSVWSGGYEQYF
- TRBJ1-1 TRBD1 TRBV5-1 TGCGCCAGCAGCTTGGGTCAGGGGGCGCCGGCTGAAGCTTTCTTT CASSLGQGAPAEAFF
once TRBJ2-1 - TRBV14 TGTGCCAGCAGCCAAGGGGCGGTGAGCTCCTACAATGAGCAGTTCTTC CASSQGAVSSYNEQFF
- TRBJ2-7 - TRBV28 TGTGCCAGCAGTATTCCGGGGACCTACGAGCAGTACTTC CASSIPGTYEQYF
once TRBJ2-1 TRBD1 TRBV28 TGTGCCAGCAGTACCCAGACAGGGTGGTACAATGAGCAGTTCTTC CASSTQTGWYNEQFF
- TRBJ2-7 TRBD1 TRBV5-1 TGCGCCAGCAGCTCGGGACAGATAGACTCCTACGAGCAGTACTTC CASSSGQIDSYEQYF
few TRBJ1-3 - TRBV2 TGTGCCAGCAGTTCAGAGTCTGGAAACACCATATATTTT CASSSESGNTIYF
- TRBJ2-5 - TRBV10-2 TGCGCCAGCAGTGAGGGGTCGGGGGAGACCCAGTACTTC CASSEGSGETQYF
- TRBJ1-2 TRBD1 TRBV10-3 TGTGCCATCGGACAGGTTACCTATGGCTACACCTTC CAIGQVTYGYTF
- TRBJ2-7 - TRBV13 TGTGCCAGCAGCTCTCTCTTAGCGGTCTCCTACGAGCAGTACTTC CASSSLLAVSYEQYF
- TRBJ1-4 - TRBV7-9 TGTGCCAGCAGCTTAGGGACGTATAATGAAAAACTGTTTTTT CASSLGTYNEKLFF
- TRBJ2-3 - TRBV6-5 TGTGCCAGCAGCTCGGAGGGCTGGAGTACGCAGTATTTT CASSSEGWSTQYF
- TRBJ1-2 TRBD1 TRBV28 TGTGCCAGCAGTCCAGGGGGAGGATATGGCTACACCTTC CASSPGGGYGYTF
- TRBJ2-5 - TRBV15 TGTGCCACCAGCAGAGACAGGGGCCAAGAGACCCAGTACTTC CATSRDRGQETQYF
- TRBJ2-1 - TRBV5-1 TGCGCCAGCAGCATTCAGCCCTTTAGCTCCTACAATGAGCAGTTCTTC CASSIQPFSSYNEQFF
once TRBJ1-4 TRBD1 TRBV28 TGTGCCAGCAGTTCCGCCCGCGGGACAGGTCGAGGGGGTAATGAAAAACTGTTTTTT CASSSARGTGRGGNEKLFF
once TRBJ2-1 - TRBV11-3 TGTGCCAGCAGCTTAAAGGGACTGTACAATGAGCAGTTCTTC CASSLKGLYNEQFF
once TRBJ2-5 - TRBV10-3 TGTGCCATCAGTGGGGGAGCGGGTGTGGAGACCCAGTACTTC CAISGGAGVETQYF
- TRBJ2-5 - TRBV28 TGTGCCAGCAGTAGAAACCTGGCTCAGGATAACCAAGAGACCCAGTACTTC CASSRNLAQDNQETQYF
- TRBJ2-1 - TRBV19 TGTGCCAGTAGTATTTCCAATGAGCAGTTCTTC CASSISNEQFF
- TRBJ2-1 TRBD1 TRBV4-3 TGCGCCAGCAGCCAAGACAGGGTAACAGGACAGGGCTACAATGAGCAGTTCTTC CASSQDRVTGQGYNEQFF
- TRBJ2-2 - TRBV9 TGTGCCAGCAGCGCAAAAGTTACCGGGGAGCTGTTTTTT CASSAKVTGELFF
- TRBJ2-5 - TRBV28 TGTGCCAGCAGCTCGGGTGAGACCCAGTACTTC CASSSGETQYF
- TRBJ1-4 - TRBV14 TGTGCCAGCAGCCAAGATCTGGGGGATTGGGGTGAAAAACTGTTTTTT CASSQDLGDWGEKLFF
- TRBJ2-1 TRBD2 TRBV4-1 TGCGCCAGCAGCCAAGTCCCTAGCGGGATCTACAATGAGCAGTTCTTC CASSQVPSGIYNEQFF
- TRBJ1-5 - TRBV7-8 TGTGCCAGCAGCTTAAGGGGTTTATCTGAGTGGCCCCAGCATTTT CASSLRGLSEWPQHF
- TRBJ2-1 - TRBV28 TGTGCCAGCACCGAACTACGGGCGGGGAATGAGCAGTTCTTC CASTELRAGNEQFF
once TRBJ2-1 TRBD2 TRBV11-2 TGTGCCAGCAGCTTAGTTAGCGGGGGGTACAATGAGCAGTTCTTC CASSLVSGGYNEQFF
- TRBJ2-5 TRBD1 TRBV10-2 TGCGCCAGCAGAACCGGGACAGGGGGCCTATGGAGCCAAGAGACCCAGTACTTC CASRTGTGGLWSQETQYF
- TRBJ2-1 TRBD2 TRBV19 TGTGCCAGTAGTATCAGAGGCGGGAGGGGGAATGAGCAGTTCTTC CASSIRGGRGNEQFF
- TRBJ2-1 - TRBV11-2 TGTGCCAGCAGCACTCGAAGTTACAATGAGCAGTTCTTC CASSTRSYNEQFF
once TRBJ2-7 TRBD2 TRBV11-2 TGTGCCAGCAGCTTAGAGGGGGGGTACGAGCAGTACTTC CASSLEGGYEQYF
- TRBJ1-2 - TRBV19 TGTGCCAGTAGTATTGGTTTCCGTGATGGCTACACCTTC CASSIGFRDGYTF
- TRBJ1-2 - TRBV30 TGTGCCTGGAGTGCCCGGACGGAAAAGAAATTCTATGGCTACACCTTC CAWSARTEKKFYGYTF
- TRBJ2-3 TRBD2 TRBV19 TGTGCCAGTAGTATGGATAGAGCGGGAGACCTCACAGATACGCAGTATTTT CASSMDRAGDLTDTQYF
- TRBJ1-5 - TRBV4-2 TGTGCCAACTCTCGGGGTGCCAAGAGCAATCAGCCCCAGCATTTT CANSRGAKSNQPQHF
- TRBJ2-2 - TRBV15 TGTGCCACCAGCAGAGATTCTCGGGACACCGGGGAGCTGTTTTTT CATSRDSRDTGELFF
- TRBJ2-5 TRBD1 TRBV6-6 TGTGCCAGCAGTTACGGAACAGGGGGCCTGGAGACCCAGTACTTC CASSYGTGGLETQYF
- TRBJ2-3 - TRBV28 TGTGCCAGCAGTTTTTCCGGGGGGCCCTTTAGCACAGATACGCAGTATTTT CASSFSGGPFSTDTQYF
- TRBJ2-7 - TRBV28 TGTGCCAGCAGTCCTCCTCGGGAGTTGTACGAGCAGTACTTC CASSPPRELYEQYF
- TRBJ2-1 - TRBV5-4 TGTGCCAGCAGCTTAAAGCAGTCTCGGTGGGGTGAGCAGTTCTTC CASSLKQSRWGEQFF
- TRBJ2-1 - TRBV7-2 TGTGCCAGCAGCCATAGACAGACCCTTAACAATGAGCAGTTCTTC CASSHRQTLNNEQFF
- TRBJ1-1 - TRBV2 TGTGCCAGCAGCGCCGGACTGAACACTGAAGCTTTCTTT CASSAGLNTEAFF
- TRBJ2-2 TRBD1 TRBV25-1 TGTGCCAGCAAACCCGGGACAGGGAACACCGGGGAGCTGTTTTTT CASKPGTGNTGELFF
once TRBJ2-2 - TRBV18 TGTGCCAGCTCACCACCGTACGGGAGTATACGGACCGGGGAGCTGTTTTTT CASSPPYGSIRTGELFF
- TRBJ2-3 TRBD2 TRBV2 TGTGCCAGCAGTGAATCTGGGCGGGAGGCCACAGATACGCAGTATTTT CASSESGREATDTQYF
- TRBJ1-4 - TRBV19 TGTGCCAGTAGTCGAAGGACCGCACCTACAACTAATGAAAAACTGTTTTTT CASSRRTAPTTNEKLFF
- TRBJ2-3 - TRBV29-1 TGCAGCGTTGTAGGAAGGTCCACAGATACGCAGTATTTT CSVVGRSTDTQYF
- TRBJ2-3 - TRBV19 TGTGCCAGTAGTATAGGGCCCCGGGAGCTGGTGCGGGATACGCAGTATTTT CASSIGPRELVRDTQYF
- TRBJ1-2 TRBD1 TRBV30 TGTGCCTGGAGTGTAGACAGGGGCGATGGTGGCTACACCTTC CAWSVDRGDGGYTF
- TRBJ2-7 - TRBV18 TGTGCCAGCTCACCACTCGAAATAGCAGGCGAGCAGTACTTC CASSPLEIAGEQYF
- TRBJ2-7 - TRBV15 TGTGCCACCAAAAATGCTGGAGGGGGCCTCTACGAGCAGTACTTC CATKNAGGGLYEQYF